The source of this TCR beta chain is a study of a mutant IDH1 vaccine in newly diagnosed glioma. Study-wide background: Patients got radiotherapy, temozolomide, or both beforehand, and most got both.

Data came from immunoSEQ multiplex PCR; TCRdb stores just in-frame clones and leaves some out. The repertoire holds approximately 60,000 clones, roughly four fifths seen once, with about 4% in the top ten. CDR1 and CDR2 from the germline V gene are MNHEY and SMNVEV (reference sequence). V shed 5 bases and J shed 7 bases, with 12 bases lying between them. CDR3 length: 12 residues. Documented time point: week 47, end of study. Vaccinated patients received 300 ug of mutant IDH1 20-mer peptide per dose, with topical imiquimod. Notes on this clone: Its antigen is unknown.

The sample in question was PBMCs, obtained from a glioma patient whose treatment included an IDH1 peptide vaccine. The receptor was derived from a man aged 30 to 45 with glioma. The chain couples TRBV27 to TRBJ2-7; perhaps TRBD1 as D (6 bases). CDR3 residues: CASSPQGREQYF. As DNA, the CDR3 is TGTGCCAGCAGTCCCCAGGGGCGGGAGCAGTACTTC.